Listed here are 24 T cell receptor beta chains from one sample, sequenced in a study of blood T cell repertoires in COVID-19. Here immunoSEQ multiplex PCR was the method, and the copy in TCRdb shows in-frame clones only, minus some. Of around 250,000 clones in the sample, over 70% were seen once. What was sequenced was PBMCs or T cells enriched from blood (not recorded which). The receptor source for this set is a woman aged 40 to 49 who had been exposed to COVID-19.

The chain recombines TRBV28 with TRBJ1-2; D unclear. From germline, CDR1 is MDHEN and CDR2 SYDVKM. The ends were cut back, 6 bases at V and 6 bases at J, with 17 bases in the middle. The CDR3 runs to 14 residues. This CDR3 is CASRTSIGGDGYTF. The CDR3 nucleotides are TGTGCCAGCAGGACATCTATAGGCGGGGATGGCTACACCTTC.

The chain joins TRBV6-5 to TRBJ1-5, with D perhaps matching TRBD1 (6 bases). The V gene lost 7 bases and the J gene lost 5 bases, with 9 bases spanning the gap. The CDR3 totals 12 residues. Per the germline V gene, CDR1 is MNHEY and CDR2 is SVGAGI. Here the CDR3 DNA reads TGTGCCAGCAAGAAGGGGGATCAGCCCCAGCATTTT. This encodes CASKKGDQPQHF.

Ten or more counts support this clone. This sequence joins TRBV4-2 and TRBJ2-1; 10 bases are a match to TRBD2. This CDR3 has 17 amino acids. The germline V gene has CDR1 LGHNA and CDR2 YNFKEQ. Losses at the gene ends were 4 bases for V and 8 bases for J; bases not matched to a gene: 14. The CDR3 DNA reads as TGTGCCAGCAGCCCGACTAGCGGGCCCTATAATGACTATGAGCAGTTCTTC. It is translated as CASSPTSGPYNDYEQFF.

The chain has TRBV9 and TRBJ2-7; TRBD2 aligns across 7 bases. The CDR3 contains 15 residues. V gave up 0 bases and J gave up 0 bases; unmatched junction bases: 3. Germline V lookup: CDR1 SGDLS, CDR2 YYNGEE. CDR3 bases: TGTGCCAGCAGCGTAGACGGGGGGTTCTCCTACGAGCAGTACTTC. It specifies CASSVDGGFSYEQYF.

The chain has TRBV7-3 and TRBJ2-1, with D unresolved. There are 13 residues in the CDR3. Germline V gene sequence: CDR1 SGHTA, CDR2 FQGTGA. Trimming stripped 2 bases from V and 9 bases from J, with 11 bases between. CDR3 in DNA: TGTGCCAGCAGCTTATTTCTGAGAGGTGAGCAGTTCTTC. Translated, it gives CASSLFLRGEQFF.

J is TRBJ1-1 and V is TRBV29-1; no firm D call. Germline CDR1 reads SQVTM; CDR2 reads ANQGSEA. With 3 bases removed from V and 2 bases from J, the gap between germline ends came to 10 bases. The CDR3 is 13 residues long. CDR3 protein: CSVELRHNTEAFF. The CDR3 DNA is TGCAGCGTTGAGTTGCGGCACAACACTGAAGCTTTCTTT.

CDR3 sequence (DNA): TGTGCCAGCACCCAATGGGGGGGCGCGGGGAACACTGAAGCTTTCTTT. Translating gives CASTQWGGAGNTEAFF. The chain links TRBV7-2 to TRBJ1-1; D might be TRBD1 (6 bases). V was pared by 7 bases and J by 1 base, with 19 bases between. Looked up from germline, CDR1 is SGHTA and CDR2 is FQGNSA. The CDR3 runs to 16 residues.

The chain is built from TRBV5-1 and TRBJ1-2, with TRBD1 matching 9 bases. This CDR3 contains 15 residues. CDR1 and CDR2 (germline): SGHRS, YFSETQ. Trimming at V came to 4 bases and at J to 9 bases, leaving 13 bases not matched to a gene. DNA for the CDR3: TGCGCCAGCAGCAATCCGGGACAGGGAACTATAAGCTACACCTTC. It specifies CASSNPGQGTISYTF.

The genes are TRBV10-3 and TRBJ1-4; D is unclear. V was trimmed by 0 bases and J by 8 bases, leaving 13 bases between them. In germline, CDR1 is ENHRY, CDR2 SYGVKD. CDR3 length equals 15 residues. CDR3 sequence: CAISESRRASEKLFF. Written as DNA, the CDR3 is TGTGCCATCAGTGAGTCGAGGAGGGCCAGCGAAAAACTGTTTTTT.

The CDR3: CASSLTGGTGFAPQHF. Written as DNA, the CDR3 is TGTGCCAGCAGCTTAACGGGAGGGACAGGGTTTGCGCCCCAGCATTTT. The V and J genes are TRBV7-3 and TRBJ1-5; 9 positions agree with TRBD1. The CDR3 covers 16 residues. V gave up 0 bases and J gave up 9 bases; unmatched junction bases: 9. Germline-derived CDR1 and CDR2 are SGHTA and FQGTGA.

The genes are TRBV9 and TRBJ2-1; 8 bases line up with TRBD2. CDR3 size: 14 residues. After removal of 4 bases from V and 6 bases from J, the junction contained 6 bases not matched to a gene. Germline assignment: CDR1 SGDLS and CDR2 YYNGEE. CDR3 loop: CASSLGLAFNEQFF. The CDR3 DNA sequence: TGTGCCAGCAGCTTAGGACTAGCTTTCAATGAGCAGTTCTTC.

V gene TRBV25-1 combines with J gene TRBJ2-3; D possibly corresponds to TRBD2 (5 bases). Germline-derived CDR1 and CDR2 are MGHDK and SYGVNS. This CDR3 is 15 amino acids long. V shed 3 bases and J shed 3 bases, with 13 bases lying between them. CDR3 region: CASSESPEGTDTQYF. Here the CDR3 DNA reads TGTGCCAGCAGTGAGTCTCCCGAGGGTACAGATACGCAGTATTTT.

CDR3 sequence reads: CASSQGASGLNTGELFF. The CDR3, as DNA: TGTGCCAGCAGCCAGGGGGCTAGCGGCTTGAACACCGGGGAGCTGTTTTTT. The rearrangement joins TRBV9 to TRBJ2-2, with a weak D call TRBD1 (8 bases). CDR1 and CDR2 from the germline V gene are SGDLS and YYNGEE. The CDR3 is 17 amino acids. V was cut by 4 bases and J by 1 base, with 17 bases left in between.

J is TRBJ2-3 and V is TRBV7-8; D not resolved. V lost 5 bases to trimming and J lost 6 bases, with 12 bases between them. Germline V gives CDR1 SGHVS, CDR2 FQNEAQ. CDR3 length equals 13 residues. The CDR3 loop is CASSPSGWDTQYF. The CDR3 nucleotides are TGTGCCAGCAGCCCTAGTGGGTGGGATACGCAGTATTTT.

This clone was recorded only once. A read error may account for a junction end that differs from germline. The chain carries TRBV9 and TRBJ2-5; the D gene is possibly TRBD2 (6 bases). The CDR3 runs 13 residues. CDR1 is SGDLS and CDR2 is YYNGEE in the germline V gene. Written as DNA, the CDR3 is TGTGCCAGCAGCGTCGGGACTCAAGGGACCCAGTACTTC. This sequence encodes CASSVGTQGTQYF.

The chain is built from TRBV12-3 or TRBV12-4 and TRBJ1-1; a weak D match, TRBD1 (5 bases). V was cut by 4 bases and J by 7 bases, with 10 bases left in between. The CDR3 is made up of 12 amino acids. CDR3 sequence reads: CASSWGVGEAFF. Written as DNA, the CDR3 is TGTGCCAGCAGTTGGGGGGTCGGTGAAGCTTTCTTT.

This chain uses TRBV11-2 with TRBJ2-2; 7 nucleotides line up with TRBD1. The CDR3 contains 15 residues. Germline trimming cut 5 bases from V and 5 bases from J; bases unmatched to any gene: 8. In germline, CDR1 is SGHAT, CDR2 FQNNGV. DNA for the CDR3: TGTGCCAGCAGCCCAAACACAGGGGTGACCGGGGAGCTGTTTTTT. It is translated as CASSPNTGVTGELFF.

The chain has TRBV9 and TRBJ1-1; D ambiguous. The CDR3 runs 14 residues. Germline V gene lookup returns CDR1 SGDLS and CDR2 YYNGEE. Trimming pared 0 bases from V and 1 base from J, leaving 7 bases between. The CDR3 coding sequence is TGTGCCAGCAGCGTAGGCAGACAGAACACTGAAGCTTTCTTT. It codes for CASSVGRQNTEAFF.

The gene calls are TRBV2 and TRBJ2-2, with 7 bases identical to TRBD1. V gave up 5 bases and J gave up 6 bases; unmatched junction bases: 9. Germline CDR1 and CDR2: SNHLY and FYNNEI. CDR3 length: 15 residues. DNA of the CDR3: TGTGCCAGCAGTCCGGCAGGGGGAAAGTCCGGGGAGCTGTTTTTT. It translates to CASSPAGGKSGELFF. The variable domain in full, with the rest retrieved from reference TRBV2 and TRBJ2-2, is EPEVTQTPSHQVTQMGQEVILRCVPISNHLYFYWYRQILGQKVEFLVSFYNNEISEKSEIFDDQFSVERPDGSNFTLKIRSTKLEDSAMYFCASSPAGGKSGELFFGEGSRLTVL.

The chain couples TRBV30 to TRBJ2-7; D gene unclear. The CDR3 is 13 amino acids. Germline CDR1 and CDR2: GTSNPN and SVGIG (reference sequence). Between the trimmed V and J ends, which lost 1 base and 5 bases, there was a span of 12 bases. The CDR3 loop reads CAWSGLAINEQYF. CDR3 nucleotide sequence: TGTGCCTGGAGTGGACTGGCGATAAACGAGCAGTACTTC.

This chain uses TRBV12-3 or TRBV12-4 with TRBJ1-6, with D tentatively TRBD1 (5 bases). CDR3 size: 12 residues. Trimming pared 11 bases from V and 9 bases from J, leaving 14 bases between. CDR3 in amino acids: CAEGQGGSPLHF. CDR3 DNA sequence: TGTGCCGAGGGGCAGGGAGGTTCACCCCTCCACTTT.

The chain is built from TRBV2 and TRBJ1-1; the match to TRBD1 covers 7 bases. Germline V CDR1 and CDR2: SNHLY, FYNNEI. CDR3 size: 14 residues. The V gene end was trimmed by 5 bases and the J gene end by 0 bases; junction bases not matched to a gene: 3. CDR3: CASSSGQVNTEAFF. Here the CDR3 DNA reads TGTGCCAGCAGTTCCGGACAGGTGAACACTGAAGCTTTCTTT. The full variable domain, completed using reference TRBV2 and TRBJ1-1, is EPEVTQTPSHQVTQMGQEVILRCVPISNHLYFYWYRQILGQKVEFLVSFYNNEISEKSEIFDDQFSVERPDGSNFTLKIRSTKLEDSAMYFCASSSGQVNTEAFFGQGTRLTVV.

J is TRBJ1-5 and V is TRBV28; 8 nucleotides match TRBD1. Germline loops: CDR1 MDHEN, CDR2 SYDVKM. The length of the CDR3 is 15 residues. V lost 4 bases, J lost 4 bases, and 6 bases stayed unmatched. CDR3 residues: CASSSYTGGNQPQHF. CDR3 bases: TGTGCCAGCAGTTCCTACACAGGGGGAAATCAGCCCCAGCATTTT.

A single count supports this clone. The chain combines TRBV9 with TRBJ1-2; weak D call: TRBD1 (5 bases). CDR3 length: 12 amino acids. Trimming removed 4 bases from V and 5 bases from J, with 9 bases in between. Germline assignment: CDR1 SGDLS and CDR2 YYNGEE. CDR3 residues: CASSMDTYGYTF. CDR3 DNA: TGTGCCAGCAGCATGGACACGTATGGCTACACCTTC.